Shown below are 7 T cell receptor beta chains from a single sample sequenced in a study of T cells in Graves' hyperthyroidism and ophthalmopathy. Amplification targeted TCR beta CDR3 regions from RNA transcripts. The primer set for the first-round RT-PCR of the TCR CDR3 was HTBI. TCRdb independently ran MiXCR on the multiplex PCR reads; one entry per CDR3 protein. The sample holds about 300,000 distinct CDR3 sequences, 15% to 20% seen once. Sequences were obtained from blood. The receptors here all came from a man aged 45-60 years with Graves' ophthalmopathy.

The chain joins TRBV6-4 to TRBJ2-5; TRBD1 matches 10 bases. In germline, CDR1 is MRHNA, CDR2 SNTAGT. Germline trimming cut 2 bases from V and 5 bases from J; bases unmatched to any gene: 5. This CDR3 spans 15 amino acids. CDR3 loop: CASSDPGQGLETQYF. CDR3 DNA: TGTGCCAGCAGTGACCCGGGACAGGGGTTGGAGACCCAGTACTTC.

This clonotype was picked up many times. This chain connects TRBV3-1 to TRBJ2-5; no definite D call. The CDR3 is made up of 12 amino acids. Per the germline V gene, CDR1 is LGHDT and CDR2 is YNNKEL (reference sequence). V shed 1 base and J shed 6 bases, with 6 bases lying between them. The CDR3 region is CASSQVEQTQYF. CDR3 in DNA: TGTGCCAGCAGCCAAGTTGAGCAGACCCAGTACTTC.

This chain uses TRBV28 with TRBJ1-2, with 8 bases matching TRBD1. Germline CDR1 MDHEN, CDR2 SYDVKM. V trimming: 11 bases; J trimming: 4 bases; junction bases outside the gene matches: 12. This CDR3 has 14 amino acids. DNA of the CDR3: TGTGCCGCCCAAGTACCACAGGGGGGCTATGGCTACACCTTC. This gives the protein CAAQVPQGGYGYTF.

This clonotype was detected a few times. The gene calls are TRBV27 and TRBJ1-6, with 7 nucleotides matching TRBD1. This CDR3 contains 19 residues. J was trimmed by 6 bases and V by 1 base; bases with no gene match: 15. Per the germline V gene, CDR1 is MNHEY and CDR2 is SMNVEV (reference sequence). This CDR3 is CASSLWGGRQGRGNSPLHF. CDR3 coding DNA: TGTGCCAGCAGTTTATGGGGAGGGAGACAGGGAAGGGGTAATTCACCCCTCCACTTT.

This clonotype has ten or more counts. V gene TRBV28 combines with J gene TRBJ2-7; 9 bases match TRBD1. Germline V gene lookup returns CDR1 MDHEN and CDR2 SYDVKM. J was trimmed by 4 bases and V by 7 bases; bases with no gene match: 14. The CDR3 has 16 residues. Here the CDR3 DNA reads TGTGCCAGCACCCGAGCCGGGACAGGGAAGATTTACGAGCAGTACTTC. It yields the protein CASTRAGTGKIYEQYF.

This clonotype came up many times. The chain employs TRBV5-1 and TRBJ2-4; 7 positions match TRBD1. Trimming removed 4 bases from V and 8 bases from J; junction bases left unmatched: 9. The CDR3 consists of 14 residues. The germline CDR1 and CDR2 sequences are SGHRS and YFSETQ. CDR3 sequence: CASSPMTGSDIQYF. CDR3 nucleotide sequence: TGCGCCAGCAGCCCGATGACAGGGTCGGACATTCAGTACTTC.

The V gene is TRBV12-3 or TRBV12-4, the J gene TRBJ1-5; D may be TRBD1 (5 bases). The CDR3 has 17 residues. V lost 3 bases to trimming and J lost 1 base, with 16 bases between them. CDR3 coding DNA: TGTGCCAGCAGTTTTTCGACAGATAGTATAAGCAATCAGCCCCAGCATTTT. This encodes CASSFSTDSISNQPQHF.